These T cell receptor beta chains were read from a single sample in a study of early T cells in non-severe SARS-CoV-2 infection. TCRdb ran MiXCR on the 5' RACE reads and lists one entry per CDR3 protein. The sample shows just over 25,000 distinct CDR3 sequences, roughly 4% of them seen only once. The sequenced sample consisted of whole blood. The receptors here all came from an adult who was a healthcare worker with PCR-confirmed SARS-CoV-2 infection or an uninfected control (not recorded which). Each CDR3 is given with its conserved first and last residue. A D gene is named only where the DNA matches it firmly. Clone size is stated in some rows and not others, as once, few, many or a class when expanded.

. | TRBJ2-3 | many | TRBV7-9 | TGTGCCAGCAGCTTACAGGGAACCGGTACAGATACGCAGTATTTT | CASSLQGTGTDTQYF
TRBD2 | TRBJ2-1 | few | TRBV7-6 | TGTGCCAGCAGCTTAGTTGTCCCGGGACTAGCCCCACTCAATGAGCAGTTCTTC | CASSLVVPGLAPLNEQFF
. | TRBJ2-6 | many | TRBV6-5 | TGTGCCAGCAGCTCGCTACCCGGGGGCTGGGGCTCTGGGGCCAACGTCCTGACTTTC | CASSSLPGGWGSGANVLTF
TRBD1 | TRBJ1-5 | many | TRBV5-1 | TGCGCCAGCAGCCGCGATACAGGGGGTAATCAGCCCCAGCATTTT | CASSRDTGGNQPQHF
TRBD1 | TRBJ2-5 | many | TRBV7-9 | TGTGCCAGCAGCCCTATAGGGGGCGGCCAAGAGACCCAGTACTTC | CASSPIGGGQETQYF
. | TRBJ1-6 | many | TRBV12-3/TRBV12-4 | TGTGCCAGCAAGAACGACTATAATTCACCCCTCCACTTT | CASKNDYNSPLHF
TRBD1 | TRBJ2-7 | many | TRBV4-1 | TGCGCCAGCAGCCTCGCGGGACAGGGATTTAGCTACGAGCAGTACTTC | CASSLAGQGFSYEQYF
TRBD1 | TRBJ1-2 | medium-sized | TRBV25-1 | TGTGCCAGCAGTCCCGGAGACAGGGGACGCGGCTACACCTTC | CASSPGDRGRGYTF
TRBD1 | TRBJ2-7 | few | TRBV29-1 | TGCAGCGTCCAGAACCGGGACAGGGGTTCCTACGAGCAGTACTTC | CSVQNRDRGSYEQYF
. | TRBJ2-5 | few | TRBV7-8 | TGTGCCAGCAGCCCGGGACCCCTAAGGGAAGAGACCCAGTACTTC | CASSPGPLREETQYF
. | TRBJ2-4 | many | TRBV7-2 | TGTGCCAGCAGCTTAGGTGAAGTCAAAAACATTCAGTACTTC | CASSLGEVKNIQYF
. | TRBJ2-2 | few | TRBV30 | TGTGCCTGCCGTGTGTGGACGAACACCGGGGAGCTGTTTTTT | CACRVWTNTGELFF
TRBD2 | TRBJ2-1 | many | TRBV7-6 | TGTGCCAGCAGCCGAGGACTAGCGGGAGGGCCCCACAATGAGCAGTTCTTC | CASSRGLAGGPHNEQFF
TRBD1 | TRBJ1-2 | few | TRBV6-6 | TGTGCCAGCAGGGTAGGGACAGGGGACGGCTACACCTTC | CASRVGTGDGYTF
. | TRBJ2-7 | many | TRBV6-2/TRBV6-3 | TGTGCCAGCAATTACCTCCCGGAGCAGTACTTC | CASNYLPEQYF
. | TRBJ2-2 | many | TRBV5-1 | TGCGCCAGCAGCCCCGGCGGAAACACCGGGGAGCTGTTTTTT | CASSPGGNTGELFF
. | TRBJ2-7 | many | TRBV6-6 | TGTGCCAGCAGCGGCCGGGACTTAAGCTCCTACGAGCAGTACTTC | CASSGRDLSSYEQYF
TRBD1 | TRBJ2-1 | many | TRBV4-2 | TGTGCCAGCAGCCAAGTCCGGGACAGGGGGCAGAATGAGCAGTTCTTC | CASSQVRDRGQNEQFF
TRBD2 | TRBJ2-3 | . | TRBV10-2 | TGCGCCAGCTCGGGGGCTAGCGGGACGGGAGAGGGAGATACGCAGTATTTT | CASSGASGTGEGDTQYF
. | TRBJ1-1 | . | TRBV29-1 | TGCAGCGTTGAATTTTCAGGGATCGGTGAAGCTTTCTTT | CSVEFSGIGEAFF
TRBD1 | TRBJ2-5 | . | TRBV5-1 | TGCGCCAGCAGCTTGTCGGACAGGGGAGGGGAGACCCAGTACTTC | CASSLSDRGGETQYF
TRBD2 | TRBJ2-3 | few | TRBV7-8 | TGTGCCAGCAGCCCTCGACTAGCGGGAGATGAAGATACGCAGTATTTT | CASSPRLAGDEDTQYF
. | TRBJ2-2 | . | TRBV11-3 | TGTGCCAGCAGGATTAGCGCATTCACCGGGGAGCTGTTTTTT | CASRISAFTGELFF
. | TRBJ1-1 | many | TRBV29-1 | TGCAGCGTTGCCGAGGGGCCGAACACTGAAGCTTTCTTT | CSVAEGPNTEAFF
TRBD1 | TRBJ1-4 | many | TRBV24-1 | TGTGCCACCAGTGCTGCCGGACAGGGTGGAAAACTGTTTTTT | CATSAAGQGGKLFF
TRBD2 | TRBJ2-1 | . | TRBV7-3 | TGTGCCAGCAGCTTAAGGCTAGCGGGGCACAATGAGCAGTTCTTC | CASSLRLAGHNEQFF
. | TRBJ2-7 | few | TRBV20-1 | TGCAGTGCGAGAGGCGAGTCGGACTACGAGCAGTACTTC | CSARGESDYEQYF
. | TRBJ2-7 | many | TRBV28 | TGTGCCAGCAGTGAAGAGGGTTTTCTCTACGAGCAGTACTTC | CASSEEGFLYEQYF
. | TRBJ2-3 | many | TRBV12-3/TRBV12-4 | TGTGCCAGCAGTTTGATAGGCGATACGCAGTATTTT | CASSLIGDTQYF
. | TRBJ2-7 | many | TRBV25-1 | TGTGCCAGCAGTGAATCCCACTACGAGCAGTACTTC | CASSESHYEQYF
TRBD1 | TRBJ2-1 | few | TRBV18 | TGTGCCAGCTCACCCCAGGACAGGGTTAAGGATGAGCAGTTCTTC | CASSPQDRVKDEQFF